The present T cell receptor (beta chain) was sequenced within a study of blood T cells in healthy people across ages. This clonotype was counted only a few times. Primed by a sample-barcoded 5' primer and a J-beta primer mix, a second PCR proceeded for 7 to 11 cycles. TCRdb fed the 5' RACE reads into MiXCR, producing one record per CDR3 protein. Of fewer than 2,000,000 distinct CDR3 sequences detected, about two fifths appear once; the ten largest clones hold roughly 23%. With 4 bases clipped from V and 0 bases from J, the junction kept 10 bases outside the gene matches. This CDR3 region has 18 residues. Germline V gives CDR1 SGHKS, CDR2 YYEKEE (reference sequence).

The source is a human donor in good health. The sample was blood. The chain is built from TRBV5-5 and TRBJ2-6; TRBD1 matches 7 bases. The CDR3 DNA sequence: TGTGCCAGCAGCCATAGGACAGGTGTGAGCTCTGGGGCCAACGTCCTGACTTTC. Amino acids: CASSHRTGVSSGANVLTF.